The 8 T cell receptor beta chains given below trace back to one sample, sequenced in a study of pediatric ulcerative colitis. The rectum was sampled with one to two pinch biopsies at colonoscopy. The method was immunoSEQ multiplex PCR; TCRdb's version includes in-frame clones alone and lacks a portion of them. The sample consists of some 40,000 clones, roughly 70% of them appearing once. The sequencing input was gut tissue. The receptors originated from a boy younger than 18 with severe ulcerative colitis.

This CDR3 is CAWSHRGGETQYF. The CDR3, as DNA: TGTGCCTGGAGCCACAGGGGAGGGGAGACCCAGTACTTC. J is TRBJ2-5 and V is TRBV30; D is perhaps TRBD1 or TRBD2 (7 bases each). Deletions cut 3 bases from V and 5 bases from J, with 13 bases between. Germline CDR1 is GTSNPN and CDR2 is SVGIG (reference sequence). This CDR3 spans 13 amino acids.

Only a few counts were recorded for this clone. V is TRBV2 and J is TRBJ1-1; no definite D call. There are 13 residues in the CDR3. Per germline, CDR1 SNHLY and CDR2 FYNNEI. V lost 7 bases and J lost 1, with 10 bases in between. CDR3 protein: CASTEETNTEAFF. CDR3 coding DNA: TGTGCCAGCACCGAGGAGACGAACACTGAAGCTTTCTTT.

This clone has more than one count but fewer than ten. The CDR3 loop reads CASSPWELDEQYF. For the CDR3, the DNA is TGTGCCAGCAGCCCCTGGGAGCTCGACGAGCAGTACTTC. The chain links TRBV16 to TRBJ2-7, with D possibly being TRBD2 (5 bases). The CDR3 sequence is 13 residues long. V lost 4 bases and J lost 5, with 12 bases in between. The V gene's germline CDR1 is KGHSY and CDR2 FQNENV.

The chain has TRBV2 and TRBJ2-2; D is possibly TRBD2 (7 bases). This CDR3 region has 15 residues. V shed 6 bases and J shed 6 bases, with 17 bases lying between them. CDR1 is SNHLY, CDR2 FYNNEI, per germline. The DNA of the CDR3 is TGTGCCAGCAGCTTAGTGGGGGGGCAGTCCGGGGAGCTGTTTTTT. This translates into CASSLVGGQSGELFF.

This chain connects TRBV11-3 to TRBJ1-1; TRBD1 is a possible D gene (5 bases). The CDR3 has 14 residues. Germline V gene sequence: CDR1 SGHNT, CDR2 YENEEA. V lost 1 base to trimming and J lost 5 bases, with 11 bases between them. CDR3 nucleotide sequence: TGTGCCAGCAGCTTAGGAGGGGCGGGGACTGAAGCTTTCTTT. Encoded protein: CASSLGGAGTEAFF.

The rearrangement joins TRBV6-5 to TRBJ1-2; 9 positions agree with TRBD1. Germline V gene sequence: CDR1 MNHEY, CDR2 SVGAGI. CDR3 length: 12 amino acids. Trimming removed 11 bases from V and 8 bases from J; junction bases left unmatched: 9. This CDR3 reads CAARGTGLGYTF. The CDR3 coding sequence is TGTGCCGCCAGGGGGACAGGGCTGGGCTACACCTTC.

This clone was seen just once. The J gene is TRBJ2-1, the V gene TRBV5-6, with D maybe TRBD2 (5 bases). The CDR3 is made up of 11 amino acids. CDR1 and CDR2 from the germline V gene are SGHDT and YYEEEE. V shed 1 base and J shed 9 bases, with 5 bases lying between them. The CDR3 coding sequence is TGTGCCAGCAGCTTGAGCGGTGAGCAGTTCTTC. Translating gives CASSLSGEQFF.

CDR3 in DNA: TGTGCCAGCGGACAGGGGCCCTACGAGCAGTACTTC. Residues: CASGQGPYEQYF. The V gene is TRBV11-3, the J gene TRBJ2-7, with 9 bases fitting TRBD1. Trimming cost V 8 bases and J 2 bases; bases outside gene matches: 1. This CDR3 has 12 amino acids. Germline-derived CDR1 and CDR2 are SGHNT and YENEEA.